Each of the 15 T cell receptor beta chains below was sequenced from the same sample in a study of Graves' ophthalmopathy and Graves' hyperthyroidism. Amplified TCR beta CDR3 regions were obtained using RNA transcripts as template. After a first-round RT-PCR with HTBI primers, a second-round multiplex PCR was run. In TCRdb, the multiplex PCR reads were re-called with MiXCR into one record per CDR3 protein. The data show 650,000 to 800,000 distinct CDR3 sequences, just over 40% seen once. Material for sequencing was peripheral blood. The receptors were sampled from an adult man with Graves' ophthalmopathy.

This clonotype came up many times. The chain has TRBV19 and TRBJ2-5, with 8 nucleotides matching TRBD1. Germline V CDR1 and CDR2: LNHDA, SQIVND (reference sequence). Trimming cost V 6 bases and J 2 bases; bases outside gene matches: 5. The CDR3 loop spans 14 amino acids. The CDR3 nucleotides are TGTGCCAGTAGCTACCGGGACAGGCAAGAGACCCAGTACTTC. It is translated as CASSYRDRQETQYF. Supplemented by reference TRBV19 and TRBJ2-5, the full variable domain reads DGGITQSPKYLFRKEGQNVTLSCEQNLNHDAMYWYRQDPGQGLRLIYYSQIVNDFQKGDIAEGYSVSREKKESFPLTVTSAQKNPTAFYLCASSYRDRQETQYFGPGTRLLVL.

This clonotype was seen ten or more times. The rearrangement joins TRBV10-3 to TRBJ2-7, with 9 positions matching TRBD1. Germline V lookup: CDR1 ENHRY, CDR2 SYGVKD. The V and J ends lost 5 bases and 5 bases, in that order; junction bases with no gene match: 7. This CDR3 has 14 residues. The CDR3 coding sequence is TGTGCCATCAGTCCCCGGGACAGGGCAGACGAGCAGTACTTC. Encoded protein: CAISPRDRADEQYF.

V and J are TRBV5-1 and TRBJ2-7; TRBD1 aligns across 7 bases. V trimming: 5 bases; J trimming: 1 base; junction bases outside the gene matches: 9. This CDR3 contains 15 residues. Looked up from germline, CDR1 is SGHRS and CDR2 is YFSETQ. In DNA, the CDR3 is TGCGCCAGCAGTTCCGGGACAGCACGTTCCTACGAGCAGTACTTC. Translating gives CASSSGTARSYEQYF.

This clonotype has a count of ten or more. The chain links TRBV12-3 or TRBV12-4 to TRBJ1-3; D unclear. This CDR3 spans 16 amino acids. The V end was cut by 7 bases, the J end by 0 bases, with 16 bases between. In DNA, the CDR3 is TGTGCCAGCACATCACTGGACGGGCTCTCTGGAAACACCATATATTTT. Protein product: CASTSLDGLSGNTIYF.

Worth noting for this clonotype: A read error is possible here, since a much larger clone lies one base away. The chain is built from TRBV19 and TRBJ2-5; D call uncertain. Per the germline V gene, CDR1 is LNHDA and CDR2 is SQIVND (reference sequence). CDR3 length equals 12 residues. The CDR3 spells CASSIRGEAQYF. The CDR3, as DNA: TGTGCCAGTAGTATCAGAGGAGAGGCCCAGTACTTC.

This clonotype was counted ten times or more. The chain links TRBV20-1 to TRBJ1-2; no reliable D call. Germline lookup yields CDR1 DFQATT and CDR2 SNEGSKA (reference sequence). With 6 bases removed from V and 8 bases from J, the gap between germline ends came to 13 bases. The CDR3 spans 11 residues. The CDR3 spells CSATGRGGYTF. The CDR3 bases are TGCAGTGCCACGGGCCGAGGAGGCTACACCTTC.

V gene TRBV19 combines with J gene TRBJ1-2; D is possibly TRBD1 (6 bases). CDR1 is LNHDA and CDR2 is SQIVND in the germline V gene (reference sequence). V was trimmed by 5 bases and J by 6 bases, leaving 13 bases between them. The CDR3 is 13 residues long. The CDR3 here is CASSATGKNGYTF. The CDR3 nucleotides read TGTGCCAGTAGTGCAACAGGGAAGAATGGCTACACCTTC.

DNA of the CDR3: TGTGCCACCAGTGATTCCTTTTACAATGAGCAGTTCTTC. Translating gives CATSDSFYNEQFF. V is TRBV24-1 and J is TRBJ2-1; no clear D. CDR1 is KGHDR, CDR2 SFDVKD, per germline. Between the trimmed V and J ends, which lost 2 bases and 4 bases, there was a span of 5 bases. The CDR3 covers 13 residues.

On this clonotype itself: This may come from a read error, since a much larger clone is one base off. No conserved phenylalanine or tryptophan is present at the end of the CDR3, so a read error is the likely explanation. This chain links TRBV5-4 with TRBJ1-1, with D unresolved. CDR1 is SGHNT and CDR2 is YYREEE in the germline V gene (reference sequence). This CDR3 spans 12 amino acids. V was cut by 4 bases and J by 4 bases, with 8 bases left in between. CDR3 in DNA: TGTGCCAGCAGCAGCCGGGGCACTGAAGCTTTCTCT. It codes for CASSSRGTEAFS.

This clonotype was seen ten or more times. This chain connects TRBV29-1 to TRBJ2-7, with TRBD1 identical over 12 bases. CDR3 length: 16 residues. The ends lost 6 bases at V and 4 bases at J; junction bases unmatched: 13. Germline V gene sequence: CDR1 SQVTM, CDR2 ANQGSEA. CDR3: CSVESTGTGGGYEQYF. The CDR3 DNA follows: TGCAGCGTAGAATCTACCGGGACAGGGGGCGGGTACGAGCAGTACTTC.

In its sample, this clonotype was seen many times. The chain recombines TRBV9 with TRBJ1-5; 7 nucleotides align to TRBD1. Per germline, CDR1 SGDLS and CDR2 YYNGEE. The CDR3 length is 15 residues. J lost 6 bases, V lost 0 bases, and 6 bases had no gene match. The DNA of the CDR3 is TGTGCCAGCAGCGTAGGAGGGGGCCGGGGTCAGCCCCAGCATTTT. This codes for CASSVGGGRGQPQHF. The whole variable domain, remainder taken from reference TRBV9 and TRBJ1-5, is DSGVTQTPKHLITATGQRVTLRCSPRSGDLSVYWYQQSLDQGLQFLIQYYNGEERAKGNILERFSAQQFPDLHSELNLSSLELGDSALYFCASSVGGGRGQPQHFGDGTRLSIL.

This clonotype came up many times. The CDR3 loop reads CASSSQGISSLETQYF. The DNA of the CDR3 is TGTGCCAGCAGCTCACAGGGGATCAGCTCGTTAGAGACCCAGTACTTC. The V and J genes are TRBV7-6 and TRBJ2-5; TRBD1 matches 7 bases. Germline loops: CDR1 SGHVS, CDR2 FNYEAQ. The CDR3 extends over 16 amino acids. Losses at the gene ends were 4 bases for V and 4 bases for J; bases not matched to a gene: 12.

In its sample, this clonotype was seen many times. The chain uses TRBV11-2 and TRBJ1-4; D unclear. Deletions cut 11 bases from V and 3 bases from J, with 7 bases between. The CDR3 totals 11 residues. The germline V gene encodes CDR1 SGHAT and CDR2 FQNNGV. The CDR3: CASGANEKLFF. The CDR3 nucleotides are TGTGCCTCCGGGGCTAATGAAAAACTGTTTTTT.

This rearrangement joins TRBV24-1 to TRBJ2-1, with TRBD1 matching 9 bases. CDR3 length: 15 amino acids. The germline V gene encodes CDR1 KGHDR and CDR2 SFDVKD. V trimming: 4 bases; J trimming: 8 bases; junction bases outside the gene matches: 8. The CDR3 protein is CATSDTGTGNHEQFF. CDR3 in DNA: TGTGCCACCAGTGACACCGGGACAGGGAACCATGAGCAGTTCTTC.

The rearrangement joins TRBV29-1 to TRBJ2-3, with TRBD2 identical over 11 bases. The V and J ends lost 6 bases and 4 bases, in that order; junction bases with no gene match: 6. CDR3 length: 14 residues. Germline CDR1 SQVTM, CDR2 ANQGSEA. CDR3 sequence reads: CSVDSGRGADTQYF. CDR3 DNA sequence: TGCAGCGTAGATAGCGGGAGGGGGGCAGATACGCAGTATTTT.